The 18 T cell receptor beta chains in this list originate from one sample, sequenced in a study of blood T cell repertoires in COVID-19. Sequencing was performed with immunoSEQ multiplex PCR; in TCRdb, only in-frame clones are kept and a portion is missing. Of roughly 300,000 clones in the sample, roughly nine tenths were seen once. Sequencing was performed on peripheral blood. The receptors were gathered from a woman aged 25 to 39 with COVID-19, enrolled during active disease.

The J gene is TRBJ1-2, the V gene TRBV30, with D unclear. The V gene lost 0 bases and the J gene lost 8 bases, with 13 bases spanning the gap. Germline CDR1 and CDR2: GTSNPN and SVGIG (reference sequence). CDR3 length: 13 amino acids. As DNA, the CDR3 is TGTGCCTGGAGTGTCCTCGCGGAACGCGGCTACACCTTC. Translation gives CAWSVLAERGYTF.

The V and J genes are TRBV6-4 and TRBJ2-1; D is possibly TRBD2 (5 bases). CDR3 length equals 15 residues. The ends were cut back, 4 bases at V and 6 bases at J, with 16 bases in the middle. Germline loops: CDR1 MRHNA, CDR2 SNTAGT. CDR3 loop: CASSVEGRTANEQFF. The CDR3, as DNA: TGTGCCAGCAGTGTCGAGGGCAGGACCGCCAATGAGCAGTTCTTC.

The chain combines TRBV7-9 with TRBJ2-2; D possibly corresponds to TRBD1 (7 bases). The V gene's germline CDR1 is SEHNR and CDR2 FQNEAQ (reference sequence). Trimming shortened V by 4 bases and J by 4 bases, and 16 bases separated the two germline ends. There are 16 residues in the CDR3. CDR3 DNA sequence: TGTGCCAGCAGCTCCCAACAGGGGACTTTCACCGGGGAGCTGTTTTTT. It encodes CASSSQQGTFTGELFF.

This clone was counted a single time. The chain has TRBV29-1 and TRBJ1-1, with D perhaps matching TRBD1 (6 bases). Per germline, CDR1 SQVTM and CDR2 ANQGSEA. The V and J ends lost 2 bases and 6 bases respectively, with 13 bases between them. This CDR3 comprises 13 residues. The CDR3 nucleotides read TGCAGCGTTGAAAGACAGGTTGACTCTGAAGCTTTCTTT. It translates to CSVERQVDSEAFF.

A remark on this clone: In the same sample, other DNA sequences code for this CDR3. The rearrangement joins TRBV3-1 (or the pseudogene TRBV3-2) to TRBJ2-7; D is unclear. Germline V CDR1 and CDR2: LGHDT, YNNKEL (reference sequence). The V end was cut by 2 bases, the J end by 3 bases, with 5 bases between. This CDR3 has 12 amino acids. The CDR3 region is CASSQTSYEQYF. CDR3 nucleotides: TGTGCCAGCAGCCAAACGAGCTACGAGCAGTACTTC.

The chain combines TRBV12-5 with TRBJ2-3, with unresolved D. CDR3 length: 13 amino acids. V was trimmed by 6 bases and J by 0 bases, leaving 7 bases between them. Germline loops: CDR1 LGHNT, CDR2 FRNRAP. The CDR3 DNA reads as TGTGCTAGTGGGTCCGGGAGCACAGATACGCAGTATTTT. It encodes CASGSGSTDTQYF.

This clone was seen a handful of times. This sample also contains other DNA sequences that code for the same CDR3. The chain is built from TRBV11-2 and TRBJ1-3, with D unresolved. The CDR3 extends over 15 amino acids. Trimming stripped 3 bases from V and 0 bases from J, with 9 bases between. Per germline, CDR1 SGHAT and CDR2 FQNNGV. The CDR3 DNA reads as TGTGCCAGCAGCTTTCCGGGTAACTCTGGAAACACCATATATTTT. Amino acids: CASSFPGNSGNTIYF.

The V call is TRBV27, the J call TRBJ2-3, with a possible D match to TRBD1 (6 bases). Germline V lookup: CDR1 MNHEY, CDR2 SMNVEV (reference sequence). The CDR3 totals 14 residues. Trimming took off 4 bases at V and 6 bases at J, with 14 bases between the two ends. The CDR3 protein is CASSSQGSKDTQYF. CDR3 bases: TGTGCCAGCAGTTCTCAGGGGTCGAAGGATACGCAGTATTTT.

Comment on this clone: Different DNA sequences within this sample yield the same CDR3. The chain has TRBV7-9 and TRBJ2-2; 7 bases are a match to TRBD2. The CDR3 consists of 15 residues. Germline CDR1 and CDR2: SEHNR and FQNEAQ (reference sequence). Trimming cost V 6 bases and J 3 bases; bases outside gene matches: 7. The CDR3 coding sequence is TGTGCCAGCAGTCTTCTTGCGGGAGACACCGGGGAGCTGTTTTTT. Amino acids: CASSLLAGDTGELFF.

V is TRBV6-1 and J is TRBJ1-3, with a possible D match to TRBD1 (6 bases). The CDR3 extends over 15 amino acids. The germline V and J ends were trimmed by 1 base and 0 bases, with 7 bases remaining between them. CDR1 and CDR2 from the germline V gene are MNHNS and SASEGT. The CDR3 region is CASSEGTVSGNTIYF. The CDR3 bases are TGTGCCAGCAGTGAAGGGACAGTCTCTGGAAACACCATATATTTT.

The chain links TRBV30 to TRBJ1-1; D call uncertain. Trimming took off 2 bases at V and 1 base at J, with 8 bases between the two ends. CDR1 is GTSNPN, CDR2 SVGIG, per germline (reference sequence). This CDR3 contains 13 residues. The CDR3 DNA reads as TGTGCCTGGAGTTTTACAGAGAACACTGAAGCTTTCTTT. Protein: CAWSFTENTEAFF.

This rearrangement joins TRBV10-1 to TRBJ2-2, with 8 positions matching TRBD1. The V gene end was trimmed by 0 bases and the J gene end by 6 bases; junction bases not matched to a gene: 12. The length of the CDR3 is 18 residues. CDR1 and CDR2 from the germline V gene are WNHNN and SYGVQD (reference sequence). CDR3 coding DNA: TGCGCCAGCAGTGAGTCGATCATTCGGGACAGGACCCCCGGGGAGCTGTTTTTT. Protein sequence: CASSESIIRDRTPGELFF.

The chain has TRBV2 and TRBJ2-7, with 7 bases that match TRBD1. V lost 5 bases and J lost 3; bases outside the gene matches: 1. Per germline, CDR1 SNHLY and CDR2 FYNNEI. This CDR3 contains 12 residues. The CDR3: CASSWDSYEQYF. The CDR3 DNA is TGTGCCAGCAGTTGGGACAGCTACGAGCAGTACTTC.

This clone was seen just once. This chain joins TRBV7-9 and TRBJ2-7, with 9 bases matching TRBD1. CDR1 and CDR2 (germline): SEHNR, FQNEAQ (reference sequence). V was pared by 2 bases and J by 0 bases, with 5 bases of the junction left unmatched. The CDR3 consists of 16 residues. The CDR3 here is CASSLSGQGFSYEQYF. The CDR3, as DNA: TGTGCCAGCAGCTTATCCGGACAGGGGTTCTCCTACGAGCAGTACTTC.

CDR3 amino acids: CASSRDRSNEQFF. The CDR3 nucleotides are TGTGCCAGCAGTCGGGACAGGAGTAATGAGCAGTTCTTC. The chain uses TRBV12-3 or TRBV12-4 and TRBJ2-1; 8 positions match TRBD1. V dropped 5 bases and J dropped 7; count of bases not matched to a gene: 4. The CDR3 extends over 13 amino acids.

This chain connects TRBV27 to TRBJ1-2; TRBD1 might be the D (6 bases). The V and J ends lost 6 bases and 6 bases respectively, with 17 bases between them. Looked up from germline, CDR1 is MNHEY and CDR2 is SMNVEV (reference sequence). CDR3 size: 14 residues. CDR3 loop: CASRPQQGRHGYTF. As DNA, the CDR3 is TGTGCCAGCAGGCCCCAACAGGGTCGGCATGGCTACACCTTC.

This chain uses TRBV30 with TRBJ1-3; no clear D. The CDR3 extends over 13 amino acids. V lost 0 bases, J lost 0 bases, and 3 bases lay in between. CDR1 and CDR2 (germline): GTSNPN, SVGIG (reference sequence). The CDR3 DNA reads as TGTGCCTGGAGTGTGGCCTCTGGAAACACCATATATTTT. This gives the protein CAWSVASGNTIYF.

The chain carries TRBV30 and TRBJ2-1; 13 positions match TRBD2. The V and J ends lost 5 bases and 9 bases, in that order; junction bases with no gene match: 7. The germline V gene has CDR1 GTSNPN and CDR2 SVGIG (reference sequence). This CDR3 spans 14 amino acids. CDR3 nucleotide sequence: TGTGCCTGGTCGGGGACTAGCGGGATCAGTGAGCAGTTCTTC. Its protein product is CAWSGTSGISEQFF.